This T cell receptor beta chain derives from a study of T cells after yellow fever vaccination. The overall study: The authors prepared low-cell-number fractions using SMART-Seq v4 Ultra Low Input.

Whole-study results and caveats: Repertoires sorted by FACS could include abundant clonotypes that are contaminants from the bulk population.

This clonotype was seen repeatedly, ten times or more. Antigen specificity is unknown. Per germline, CDR1 SGHRS and CDR2 YFSETQ. V lost 4 bases and J lost 7; bases outside the gene matches: 4. The CDR3 consists of 14 residues. Template-switching 5'RACE yielded the TCR cDNA; a universal primer site and UMIs were added in the process. MiXCR, run by TCRdb on the 5' RACE reads, gives a single entry per CDR3 protein. This table has 400,000 or so distinct CDR3 sequences, around 10% appearing once. This sequence originates from a young man who received the YFV17D yellow fever vaccine. Source: PBMCs, taken on the day of the first yellow fever vaccination. The V and J genes are TRBV5-1 and TRBJ1-6; 8 bases are shared with TRBD1. This chain's CDR3 is CASSIDRGNSPLHF. The CDR3 bases are TGCGCCAGCAGCATAGACAGGGGAAATTCACCCCTCCACTTT.